A selection of T cell receptor beta chains follows, all from one sample in a study of blood T cell repertoires in COVID-19. TCRdb's table, derived via immunoSEQ multiplex PCR, lists solely in-frame clones and lacks some. This sample has a few hundred thousand clones, with around 89% found just once. The sequenced material came from PBMCs or T cells enriched from blood (not recorded which). The receptors come from a woman aged 18-35 years in a cohort exposed to, infected with or recovered from COVID-19 (not recorded which). Both conserved end residues are part of each CDR3. A D gene is named only where the DNA matches it firmly. The size field is filled for only some rows; it gives once, few, many or a size class.

V: TRBV7-9
J: TRBJ2-2
D: TRBD2
size: once
DNA: TGTGCCAGCAGCCAGACCTCGGGCGGGAGGGTTAACACCGGGGAGCTGTTTTTT
CDR3: CASSQTSGGRVNTGELFF

V: TRBV9
J: TRBJ2-2
D: -
size: -
DNA: TGTGCCAGCAGCGCCTCTCCCACCGGGGAGCTGTTTTTT
CDR3: CASSASPTGELFF

V: TRBV9
J: TRBJ2-5
D: TRBD2
size: -
DNA: TGTGCCAGCAGCGTCGGGACTAGCGGGAGTAAGGAGACCCAGTACTTC
CDR3: CASSVGTSGSKETQYF

V: TRBV3-1/TRBV3-2
J: TRBJ1-5
D: -
size: -
DNA: TGTGCCAGCAGCCAAGGAGAAGGGAGAGGCCAGCCCCAGCATTTT
CDR3: CASSQGEGRGQPQHF

V: TRBV20-1
J: TRBJ1-6
D: TRBD1
size: -
DNA: TGCAGTGCTAGTTCTTCGAAACAGGGGAATGCGTCGTATTTATCACCCCTCCACTTT
CDR3: CSASSSKQGNASYLSPLHF

V: TRBV11-3
J: TRBJ2-3
D: -
size: -
DNA: TGTGCCAGCAGCCCCCAGGGCGATACGCAGTATTTT
CDR3: CASSPQGDTQYF

V: TRBV19
J: TRBJ2-1
D: TRBD2
size: -
DNA: TGTGCCAGTAGTATTTCACTAGCGGCCTACAATGAGCAGTTCTTC
CDR3: CASSISLAAYNEQFF

V: TRBV6-1
J: TRBJ2-7
D: -
size: -
DNA: TGTGCCAGCACCCCCGGGGTCTCCTACGAGCAGTACTTC
CDR3: CASTPGVSYEQYF

V: TRBV6-5
J: TRBJ1-5
D: TRBD1
size: -
DNA: TGTGCCAGCATGTCGGGACAGCAAAATCAGCCCCAGCATTTT
CDR3: CASMSGQQNQPQHF

V: TRBV6-1
J: TRBJ2-7
D: TRBD2
size: -
DNA: TGTGCCAGCAGTGAAGGGACTAGCGGCTCCTACGAGCAGTACTTC
CDR3: CASSEGTSGSYEQYF

V: TRBV19
J: TRBJ2-1
D: TRBD2
size: few
DNA: TGTGCCAGTAGTATCTCTAGCGGGGGCCCCATCTACAATGAGCAGTTCTTC
CDR3: CASSISSGGPIYNEQFF

V: TRBV19
J: TRBJ2-7
D: TRBD1
size: -
DNA: TGTGCCAGTCAAGGGCAGGGGGCTAAGGAGCAGTACTTC
CDR3: CASQGQGAKEQYF

V: TRBV7-9
J: TRBJ2-7
D: TRBD2
size: -
DNA: TGTGCCAGCAGCTTGCCGGGGGGAAGGGGCGAGCAGTACTTC
CDR3: CASSLPGGRGEQYF

V: TRBV27
J: TRBJ2-1
D: TRBD2
size: -
DNA: TGTGCCAGCAGTTTAGTAGCGGGAGTTTACAATGAGCAGTTCTTC
CDR3: CASSLVAGVYNEQFF

V: TRBV7-8
J: TRBJ2-1
D: TRBD2
size: -
DNA: TGTGCCAGCAGCTTAATTCTAGCGGTGAATGAGCAGTTCTTC
CDR3: CASSLILAVNEQFF

V: TRBV29-1
J: TRBJ1-1
D: TRBD1
size: -
DNA: TGCAGCACTAGGGACAGGGCGAACACTGAAGCTTTCTTT
CDR3: CSTRDRANTEAFF

V: TRBV7-3
J: TRBJ2-1
D: TRBD2
size: -
DNA: TGTGCCAGCAGCTTAACTAGCGGGAGGCTAATTTACAATGAGCAGTTCTTC
CDR3: CASSLTSGRLIYNEQFF

V: TRBV18
J: TRBJ1-1
D: TRBD1
size: -
DNA: TGTGCCAGCTCACCCCCTGTGGGACAGGGGGGCGACACTGAAGCTTTCTTT
CDR3: CASSPPVGQGGDTEAFF

V: TRBV10-3
J: TRBJ1-2
D: -
size: -
DNA: TGTGCCATCAGTGAGTCGCTAGGTGATACAGGGAGCGAGGGCTACACCTTC
CDR3: CAISESLGDTGSEGYTF

V: TRBV9
J: TRBJ2-1
D: TRBD2
size: -
DNA: TGTGCCAGCAGCTCCCGACTAGCGTTCGCCAATGAGCAGTTCTTC
CDR3: CASSSRLAFANEQFF

V: TRBV19
J: TRBJ2-7
D: TRBD1
size: -
DNA: TGTGCCAGTAGTTCCTCGATGACAGGGGGCCAGTACGAGCAGTACTTC
CDR3: CASSSSMTGGQYEQYF

V: TRBV5-1
J: TRBJ1-1
D: -
size: -
DNA: TGCGCCAGCAGCTTGACAGGCCGGACTGAAGCTTTCTTT
CDR3: CASSLTGRTEAFF

V: TRBV29-1
J: TRBJ1-2
D: TRBD1
size: -
DNA: TGCAGCGTTGCGAGACAGGGGACCAATGGCTACACCTTC
CDR3: CSVARQGTNGYTF

V: TRBV5-1
J: TRBJ2-1
D: -
size: -
DNA: TGCGCCAGCAGCTTGAGGGGGATCCATGAGCAGTTCTTC
CDR3: CASSLRGIHEQFF

V: TRBV6-5
J: TRBJ2-7
D: TRBD1
size: -
DNA: TGTGCCAGCAGCAAGGCGGACAGGGGTTACGAGCAGTACTTC
CDR3: CASSKADRGYEQYF

V: TRBV18
J: TRBJ2-7
D: TRBD2
size: -
DNA: TGTGCCAGCTCACCAGCGCCGGGGGGGTTTCACCTCACCCAATTGTTTTCTTACGAGCAGTACTTC
CDR3: CASSPAPGGFHLTQLFSYEQYF

V: TRBV6-1
J: TRBJ1-3
D: -
size: -
DNA: TGTGCCAGCAGTGAAGGCAGTTCCAACACCATATATTTT
CDR3: CASSEGSSNTIYF

V: TRBV5-1
J: TRBJ2-1
D: -
size: -
DNA: TGCGCCAGCAGCTTGGAGACTACCTACAATGAGCAGTTCTTC
CDR3: CASSLETTYNEQFF

V: TRBV7-8
J: TRBJ2-3
D: -
size: -
DNA: TGTGCCAGCAGACTCCCTCCCCCGGGGGATACGCAGTATTTT
CDR3: CASRLPPPGDTQYF

V: TRBV6-1
J: TRBJ1-4
D: -
size: -
DNA: TGTGCCAGCAGTGAAGCCTGGATTCCGACTGTTCGATGGGAAAAACTGTTTTTT
CDR3: CASSEAWIPTVRWEKLFF

V: TRBV24-1
J: TRBJ1-2
D: -
size: once
DNA: TGTGCCACCAGTGACGCCGGGAGGGTCGCGGGCTACACCTTC
CDR3: CATSDAGRVAGYTF

V: TRBV2
J: TRBJ1-3
D: -
size: -
DNA: TGTGCCAGCTGGGGGCTTGGAAACACCATATATTTT
CDR3: CASWGLGNTIYF

V: TRBV10-2
J: TRBJ1-1
D: TRBD1
size: -
DNA: TGCGCCAGCAGTGTGCAGGGGGCGAACACTGAAGCTTTCTTT
CDR3: CASSVQGANTEAFF

V: TRBV11-3
J: TRBJ1-3
D: -
size: once
DNA: TGTGCCAGCAGCTTTGCCGGTGGAAACACCATATATTTT
CDR3: CASSFAGGNTIYF

V: TRBV7-8
J: TRBJ2-3
D: -
size: -
DNA: TGTGCCAGCAGCGGTGGGACAACTAGCACAGATACGCAGTATTTT
CDR3: CASSGGTTSTDTQYF

V: TRBV4-2
J: TRBJ1-6
D: TRBD1
size: few
DNA: TGTGCCAGCAGCCAAGACCGGGACAGCGCCTATAATTCACCCCTCCACTTT
CDR3: CASSQDRDSAYNSPLHF

V: TRBV7-3
J: TRBJ2-2
D: -
size: once
DNA: TGTGCCAGCAGCGGAAACTACGGGGGGCTGAACACCGGGGAGCTGTTTTTT
CDR3: CASSGNYGGLNTGELFF

V: TRBV12-5
J: TRBJ2-7
D: -
size: -
DNA: TGTGCTAGTGGCACCCCGGTGGCAGGCATCTCCTACGAGCAGTACTTC
CDR3: CASGTPVAGISYEQYF

V: TRBV9
J: TRBJ2-7
D: TRBD1
size: -
DNA: TGTGCCAGCAGCGTAGGGGGGGACAGGTCCTACGAGCAGTACTTC
CDR3: CASSVGGDRSYEQYF

V: TRBV9
J: TRBJ1-6
D: -
size: once
DNA: TGTGCCAGCAGCAACGGAGATTCACCCCTCCACTTT
CDR3: CASSNGDSPLHF

V: TRBV3-1/TRBV3-2
J: TRBJ2-1
D: TRBD2
size: -
DNA: TGTGCCAGCAGCCAAGATCTCCCCACTAGCGGGGTGGCCTACAATGAGCAGTTCTTC
CDR3: CASSQDLPTSGVAYNEQFF